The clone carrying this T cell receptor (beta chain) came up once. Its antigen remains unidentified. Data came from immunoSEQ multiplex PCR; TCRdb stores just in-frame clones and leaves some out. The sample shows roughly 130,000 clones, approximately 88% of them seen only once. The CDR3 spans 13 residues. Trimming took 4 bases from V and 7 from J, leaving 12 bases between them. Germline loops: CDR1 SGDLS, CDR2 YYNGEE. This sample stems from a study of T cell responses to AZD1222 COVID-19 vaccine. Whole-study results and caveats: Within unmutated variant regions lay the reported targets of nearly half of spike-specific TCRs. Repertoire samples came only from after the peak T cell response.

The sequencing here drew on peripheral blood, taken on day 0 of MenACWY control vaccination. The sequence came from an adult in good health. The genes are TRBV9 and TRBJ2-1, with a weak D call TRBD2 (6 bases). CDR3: CASSSSGRNEQFF. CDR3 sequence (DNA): TGTGCCAGCAGCAGCTCCGGGAGAAATGAGCAGTTCTTC.